The entry below gives a single T cell receptor (beta chain) sequence along with its context. Per the original methods: Estimated nucleated cell counts came from reference gene primer amplification. Only in-frame clones appear in the TCRdb table, and some are missing; sequencing was by immunoSEQ multiplex PCR. The V and J calls and the clone size are those of that table, but D and trimming were determined from the DNA. The table shows some 90,000 clones, with over 70% occurring only once. The record originates from a study of blood T cell repertoires in COVID-19. In the study overall: Samples of COVID-19 (acute and convalescent) were obtained from the United States, Italy and Spain. T cells, B-cell-depleted T cells, or PBMCs provided the cDNA or gDNA that served as material.

The receptor comes from a man aged 55-75 years with acute or convalescent COVID-19. The sample was peripheral blood.

The DNA for the CDR3 is TGTGCCAGCAGCTCGGACAGGGGGTACACCATATATTTT. Its translation is CASSSDRGYTIYF. The chain uses TRBV7-9 and TRBJ1-3, with 10 bases identical to TRBD1. The CDR3 totals 13 residues. V lost 4 bases and J lost 8; bases outside the gene matches: 2. CDR1 and CDR2 (germline): SEHNR, FQNEAQ (reference sequence).